This TCR beta chain was obtained from a study of T cell responses to AZD1222 COVID-19 vaccine. Broader study findings: An increase in Spike-specific TCR breadth and depth was observed after two AZD1222 doses.

TCRdb's copy holds only in-frame clones and misses some; the assay was immunoSEQ multiplex PCR. Of some 150,000 clones detected, 65% to 90% appear once; the ten largest clones hold 7.9%. This clone was seen a single time. The antigen remains unidentified. This receptor was taken from an adult who received the MenACWY meningococcal vaccine as a control. Sequencing used peripheral blood, obtained 28 days after the second dose of the MenACWY control vaccine.

Here the CDR3 DNA reads TGCAGCGCACTACCGGACGGTTACAATGAGCAGTTCTTC. This codes for CSALPDGYNEQFF. The chain combines TRBV29-1 with TRBJ2-1; no reliable D call. The CDR3 contains 13 residues. CDR1 is SQVTM, CDR2 ANQGSEA, per germline. The V and J ends lost 7 bases and 4 bases respectively, with 14 bases between them.